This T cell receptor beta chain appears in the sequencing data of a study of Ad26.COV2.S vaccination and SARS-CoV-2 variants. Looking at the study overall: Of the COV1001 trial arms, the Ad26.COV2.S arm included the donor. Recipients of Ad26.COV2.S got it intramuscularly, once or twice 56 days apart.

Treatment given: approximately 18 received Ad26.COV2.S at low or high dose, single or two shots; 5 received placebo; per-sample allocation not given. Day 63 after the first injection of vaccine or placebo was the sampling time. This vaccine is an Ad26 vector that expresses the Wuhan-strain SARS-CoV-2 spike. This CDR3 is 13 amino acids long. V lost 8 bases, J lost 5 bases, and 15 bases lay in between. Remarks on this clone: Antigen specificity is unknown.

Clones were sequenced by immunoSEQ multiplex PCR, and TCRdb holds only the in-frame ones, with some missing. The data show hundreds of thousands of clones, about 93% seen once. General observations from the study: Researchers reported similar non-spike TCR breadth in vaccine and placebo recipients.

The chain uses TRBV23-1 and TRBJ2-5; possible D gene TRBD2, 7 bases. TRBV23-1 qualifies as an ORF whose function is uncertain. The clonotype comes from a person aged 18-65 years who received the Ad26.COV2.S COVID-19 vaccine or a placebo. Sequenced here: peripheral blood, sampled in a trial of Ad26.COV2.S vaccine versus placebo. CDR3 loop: CASVRGGPETQYF. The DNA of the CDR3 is TGCGCCAGCGTAAGGGGGGGGCCGGAGACCCAGTACTTC.